Each of the 19 T cell receptor beta chains below was sequenced from the same sample in a study of CD8 T cells in Susac syndrome. The RNA, 0.5 to 1 ug, was put through reverse transcription using random hexamers. TCRdb re-called the immunoSEQ multiplex PCR reads through MiXCR, storing one row per CDR3 protein. In the table there are roughly 140,000 distinct CDR3 sequences, around 95% of which are singletons. Sequencing was carried out using CD8+ T cells from PBMCs. These TCRs come from a human donor with multiple sclerosis.

The rearrangement uses TRBV5-6 and TRBJ2-2; D may be TRBD2 (6 bases). Germline V gene sequence: CDR1 SGHDT, CDR2 YYEEEE. The CDR3 extends over 16 amino acids. Trimming removed 4 bases at V and 1 base at J, with 14 bases between. CDR3 in amino acids: CASSLGGGLNTGELFF. CDR3 coding DNA: TGTGCCAGCAGCCTGGGGGGAGGCCTGAACACCGGGGAGCTGTTTTTT.

V is TRBV30 and J is TRBJ1-2, with TRBD1 as a possible D gene (6 bases). This CDR3 comprises 14 residues. Per the germline V gene, CDR1 is GTSNPN and CDR2 is SVGIG (reference sequence). V lost 5 bases, J lost 4 bases, and 17 bases lay in between. In DNA form, the CDR3 reads TGTGCCTGGCCGACAGGAGGTCCCCCCTATGGCTACACCTTC. Its protein is CAWPTGGPPYGYTF.

The chain uses TRBV9 and TRBJ1-2; no clear D gene. The CDR3 spans 15 residues. Between the trimmed V and J ends, which lost 3 bases and 4 bases, there was a span of 16 bases. Germline CDR1 SGDLS, CDR2 YYNGEE. CDR3 region: CASSAPGDGSYGYTF. The CDR3 DNA reads TGTGCCAGCAGCGCGCCCGGCGACGGTAGCTATGGCTACACCTTC.

Remarks on this clonotype: One end of the junction is discordant with germline, which a read error may explain. V usage is TRBV29-1 and J usage is TRBJ2-1; 10 nucleotides match TRBD2. This CDR3 spans 16 amino acids. Germline CDR1 and CDR2: SQVTM and ANQGSEA. DNA for the CDR3: TGCAGCGTTGTTCTTCTAGCGGGAGACAATTACAGTGAGCAGTTCTTC. Translation gives CSVVLLAGDNYSEQFF.

This clonotype was seen once. V usage is TRBV4-2 and J usage is TRBJ1-1; D perhaps matches TRBD1 (5 bases). The CDR3 has 15 amino acids. V shed 0 bases and J shed 5 bases, with 13 bases lying between them. The germline CDR1 and CDR2 sequences are LGHNA and YNFKEQ. The CDR3 is CASSQDSGAGTEAFF. The CDR3 DNA sequence: TGTGCCAGCAGCCAAGACAGCGGGGCTGGGACTGAAGCTTTCTTT.

The rearrangement joins TRBV10-2 to TRBJ2-7, with 7 bases identical to TRBD2. The CDR3 sequence is 14 residues long. Germline V lookup: CDR1 WSHSY, CDR2 SAAADI. Trimming took 1 base from V and 0 from J; bases not matched to a gene: 0. This CDR3 is CASSEWGGSYEQYF. The CDR3 nucleotides read TGCGCCAGCAGTGAGTGGGGGGGCTCCTACGAGCAGTACTTC.

This rearrangement joins TRBV29-1 to TRBJ1-6; D not certain. Germline V CDR1 and CDR2: SQVTM, ANQGSEA. CDR3 length: 12 amino acids. The ends were cut back, 6 bases at V and 7 bases at J, with 10 bases in the middle. Here the CDR3 reads CSVTDGNSPLHF. In DNA, the CDR3 is TGCAGCGTCACGGACGGGAATTCACCCCTCCACTTT.

The V call is TRBV29-1, the J call TRBJ1-4; possibly TRBD1 for D (5 bases). This CDR3 spans 13 amino acids. Germline V gene sequence: CDR1 SQVTM, CDR2 ANQGSEA. V was clipped by 3 bases and J by 8 bases, with 13 bases between them. CDR3 sequence: CSVDEGRGEKLFF. The CDR3 nucleotides read TGCAGCGTTGATGAGGGGAGAGGAGAAAAACTGTTTTTT.

The rearrangement links TRBV29-1 to TRBJ1-2, with a weak D call TRBD1 (5 bases). V was shortened by 4 bases and J by 0 bases, with 15 bases between the two germline ends. This CDR3 has 15 residues. CDR1 SQVTM and CDR2 ANQGSEA come from the germline V gene. For the CDR3, the DNA is TGCAGCGTTGGGCAGGGTATGGAGGCTAACTATGGCTACACCTTC. Protein sequence: CSVGQGMEANYGYTF.

This sequence joins TRBV7-8 and TRBJ2-1; D remains ambiguous. V was shortened by 2 bases and J by 8 bases, with 13 bases between the two germline ends. The CDR3 has 14 amino acids. Germline V CDR1 and CDR2: SGHVS, FQNEAQ. In DNA, the CDR3 is TGTGCCAGCAGCTTACCTGGGGATGGCTATGAGCAGTTCTTC. This encodes CASSLPGDGYEQFF.

This chain links TRBV30 with TRBJ1-1; a possible D gene is TRBD1 (6 bases). Germline values: CDR1 GTSNPN, CDR2 SVGIG (reference sequence). This CDR3 has 13 residues. Trimming stripped 3 bases from V and 3 bases from J, with 11 bases between. The CDR3 here is CAWSSGGHTEAFF. The CDR3 DNA is TGTGCCTGGAGCTCTGGGGGGCACACTGAAGCTTTCTTT.

J is TRBJ2-1 and V is TRBV18; 8 bases are a match to TRBD2. CDR3 length equals 18 residues. Looked up from germline, CDR1 is KGHSH and CDR2 is LQKENI. V lost 0 bases and J lost 5; bases outside the gene matches: 12. As DNA, the CDR3 is TGTGCCAGCTCACCACCGATGGCTAGCGGGCCCGTTGACAATGAGCAGTTCTTC. It yields the protein CASSPPMASGPVDNEQFF.

The V call is TRBV7-9, the J call TRBJ2-7; perhaps D is TRBD1 or TRBD2 (6 bases each). Germline V gene lookup returns CDR1 SEHNR and CDR2 FQNEAQ (reference sequence). This CDR3 is built from 14 residues. V lost 5 bases, J lost 9 bases, and 20 bases lay in between. As DNA, the CDR3 is TGTGCCAGCAGCCCCTCCGGGGGCCAAGGCGTGCAGTACTTC. It codes for CASSPSGGQGVQYF.

The chain links TRBV18 to TRBJ2-7; D is unclear. The CDR3 runs to 13 residues. Germline CDR1 is KGHSH and CDR2 is LQKENI. Trimming left V 3 bases short and J 12 bases short, with 18 bases between. The chain's CDR3 is CASSPPTSYGLYF. CDR3 coding DNA: TGTGCCAGCTCACCTCCGACATCTTACGGGTTGTACTTC.

The V gene is TRBV9, the J gene TRBJ1-2, with 7 positions matching TRBD1. Germline CDR1 is SGDLS and CDR2 is YYNGEE. CDR3 length equals 13 residues. Unmatched junction bases numbered 3, after V lost 1 base and J lost 6 bases. The CDR3 DNA follows: TGTGCCAGCAGCGTATGGGACAGCGATGGCTACACCTTC. Translation: CASSVWDSDGYTF. Full variable domain (remainder filled in from reference TRBV9 and TRBJ1-2): DSGVTQTPKHLITATGQRVTLRCSPRSGDLSVYWYQQSLDQGLQFLIQYYNGEERAKGNILERFSAQQFPDLHSELNLSSLELGDSALYFCASSVWDSDGYTFGSGTRLTVV.

The gene calls are TRBV20-1 and TRBJ2-1; D uncertain. The V and J ends lost 6 bases and 5 bases respectively, with 8 bases between them. Germline loops: CDR1 DFQATT, CDR2 SNEGSKA (reference sequence). This CDR3 has 11 residues. CDR3 sequence reads: CSAAANNEQFF. The CDR3 DNA reads as TGCAGTGCGGCAGCTAACAATGAGCAGTTCTTC.

The chain uses TRBV18 and TRBJ1-2; no definite D call. This CDR3 has 12 residues. The ends were cut back, 2 bases at V and 8 bases at J, with 9 bases in the middle. Germline lookup yields CDR1 KGHSH and CDR2 LQKENI. CDR3 nucleotides: TGTGCCAGCTCACCAGTGACGGACGGCTACACCTTC. Its protein product is CASSPVTDGYTF.

This chain joins TRBV20-1 and TRBJ2-1; TRBD2 agrees at 7 bases. The CDR3 totals 12 residues. With V trimmed by 4 bases and J by 6 bases, 3 bases remained unmatched. The germline V gene encodes CDR1 DFQATT and CDR2 SNEGSKA (reference sequence). CDR3 in amino acids: CSATSGANEQFF. The CDR3 region has the DNA TGCAGTGCTACCAGCGGGGCCAATGAGCAGTTCTTC.

The chain has TRBV12-5 and TRBJ1-2; no definite D call. In germline, CDR1 is LGHNT, CDR2 FRNRAP. With 3 bases removed from V and 2 bases from J, the gap between germline ends came to 13 bases. CDR3 size: 15 residues. The CDR3 sequence is CASGFALRGNYGYTF. CDR3 bases: TGTGCTAGTGGTTTTGCCCTCCGAGGGAACTATGGCTACACCTTC.